Included here is one T cell receptor (beta chain) sequence, with context. This specimen comes from a study of blood T cell repertoires in COVID-19. About the research overall: Samples came from the United States, Italy and Spain, spanning acute and convalescent COVID-19. T cells, B-cell-depleted T cells, or PBMCs provided the cDNA or gDNA that served as material.

CDR1 and CDR2 from the germline V gene are SQVTM and ANQGSEA. V was trimmed by 6 bases and J by 0 bases, leaving 24 bases between them. This CDR3 region has 17 residues. Study processing details: Amplified reference gene primers provided the basis for estimating nucleated cell counts. Method: immunoSEQ multiplex PCR; TCRdb's copy keeps in-frame clones and lacks some. That table is the source of V, J and clone size, and D and trimming were worked out from the DNA. The sample records approximately 220,000 clones, around 90% being singletons. The chain recombines TRBV29-1 with TRBJ2-7; D is possibly TRBD1 (5 bases). The sample taken for sequencing was peripheral blood. This receptor was taken from a man between 60 and 70 years old with acute or convalescent COVID-19. The CDR3 DNA reads TGCAGCGTCGTCACAGGACATTTCAGACTTAGCTCCTACGAGCAGTACTTC. Its protein product is CSVVTGHFRLSSYEQYF.